Each of the 7 T cell receptor beta chains below was sequenced from the same sample in a study of blood T cell repertoires in COVID-19. The assay was immunoSEQ multiplex PCR, and TCRdb's table has in-frame clones only and misses some. This sample carries around 55,000 clones, 80% to 85% of them seen once, and the ten largest clones take about 6.4%. The sample was peripheral blood. Receptors originate from a human donor in a cohort sampled during active or convalescent COVID-19.

The chain joins TRBV18 to TRBJ2-1; weak D call: TRBD2 (7 bases). This CDR3 has 16 residues. The ends were cut back, 0 bases at V and 4 bases at J, with 13 bases in the middle. In germline, CDR1 is KGHSH, CDR2 LQKENI. Here the CDR3 DNA reads TGTGCCAGCTCACCACCGGGCGGGGGCTTTTACAATGAGCAGTTCTTC. Its translation: CASSPPGGGFYNEQFF.

The V and J genes are TRBV2 and TRBJ2-7, with 8 bases identical to TRBD2. Germline loops: CDR1 SNHLY, CDR2 FYNNEI. Trimming cost V 5 bases and J 11 bases; bases outside gene matches: 14. This CDR3 region has 14 residues. The CDR3 nucleotides are TGTGCCAGCAGTACTCCGGGACTAGAATCCCGTAAGTACTTC. Encoded protein: CASSTPGLESRKYF.

The chain carries TRBV6-6 and TRBJ2-7; TRBD1 aligns across 9 bases. Germline V gene sequence: CDR1 MNHNY, CDR2 SVGAGI (reference sequence). J gave up 3 bases and V 5 bases, and 14 bases lay outside the gene matches. This CDR3 spans 17 amino acids. This CDR3 is CASSPPQGAKHYYEQYF. CDR3 nucleotides: TGTGCCAGCAGTCCCCCACAGGGGGCTAAACACTACTACGAGCAGTACTTC.

The gene calls are TRBV2 and TRBJ2-1, with 10 bases aligning to TRBD2. CDR1 and CDR2 from the germline V gene are SNHLY and FYNNEI. V shed 5 bases and J 6 bases; nucleotides not matched to a gene: 13. There are 17 residues in the CDR3. This CDR3 is CASSTPGTSAAGNEQFF. The CDR3 region has the DNA TGTGCCAGCAGTACCCCCGGGACTAGCGCCGCCGGCAATGAGCAGTTCTTC.

The chain employs TRBV6-5 and TRBJ2-7, with D possibly TRBD1 on 6 matching bases. V lost 6 bases to trimming and J lost 5 bases, with 17 bases between them. The germline V gene encodes CDR1 MNHEY and CDR2 SVGAGI. The CDR3 sequence is 14 residues long. The CDR3 nucleotides read TGTGCCAGCAGGGATACAGGGAATCCCAACGAGCAGTACTTC. Encoded protein: CASRDTGNPNEQYF.

This clone appeared a single time. This chain uses TRBV16 with TRBJ2-7; a weak D match, TRBD1 (6 bases). V gave up 2 bases and J gave up 11 bases, with 16 bases separating them. The length of the CDR3 is 13 residues. Germline CDR1 and CDR2: KGHSY and FQNENV. The CDR3 DNA reads as TGTGCCAGCAGCCAAGGAGAACAGGGACCGAAGTACTTC. Encoded protein: CASSQGEQGPKYF.

J is TRBJ1-1 and V is TRBV6-5; 7 nucleotides agree with TRBD1. Trimming removed 6 bases from V and 4 bases from J; junction bases left unmatched: 5. The germline V gene has CDR1 MNHEY and CDR2 SVGAGI. The CDR3 sequence is 13 residues long. The CDR3 region is CASRGQFSTEAFF. The CDR3 bases are TGTGCCAGCAGGGGACAGTTTAGCACTGAAGCTTTCTTT.